Sequencing of this T cell receptor beta chain was carried out in a study of graft-versus-host responses after intestinal transplantation. Whole-study context: The study gave all recipients anti-thymocyte globulin induction, then tacrolimus and steroids for three to four years.

In this sample, this clone turned up a few times. The antigen is unknown. V gave up 5 bases and J gave up 5 bases; unmatched junction bases: 8. CDR1 LNHDA and CDR2 SQIVND come from the germline V gene (reference sequence). This CDR3 has 17 residues. Study-wide results and caveats: GvH clones were identified in recipient marrow, with some first appearing in ileum or blood.

Measured with immunoSEQ multiplex PCR; TCRdb has only the in-frame clones, and not every one. The sample yields tens of thousands of clones, 84% seen once. Sequenced here: unstimulated CD4+ T cells sorted from spleen or lymph node cells, sampled before transplant. The genes are TRBV19 and TRBJ2-3, with TRBD2 matching 15 bases. The clonotype was recovered from a human donor who was the organ donor for an intestinal transplant. CDR3: CASSLRTSGRAGDTQYF. The CDR3 nucleotides read TGTGCCAGTAGTCTACGGACTAGCGGGAGGGCCGGAGATACGCAGTATTTT.